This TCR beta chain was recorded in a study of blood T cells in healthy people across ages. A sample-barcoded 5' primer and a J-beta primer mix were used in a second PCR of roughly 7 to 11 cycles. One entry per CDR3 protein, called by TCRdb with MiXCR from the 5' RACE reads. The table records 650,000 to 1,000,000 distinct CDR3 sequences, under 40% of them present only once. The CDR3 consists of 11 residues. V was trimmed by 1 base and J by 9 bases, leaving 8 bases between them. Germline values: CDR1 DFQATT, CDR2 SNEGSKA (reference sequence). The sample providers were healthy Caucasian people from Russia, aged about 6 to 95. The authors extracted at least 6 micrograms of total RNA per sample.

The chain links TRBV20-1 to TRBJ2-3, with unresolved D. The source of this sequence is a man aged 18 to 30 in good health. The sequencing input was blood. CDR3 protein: CSARGTETQYF. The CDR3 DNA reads TGCAGTGCTAGAGGGACGGAAACGCAGTATTTT.